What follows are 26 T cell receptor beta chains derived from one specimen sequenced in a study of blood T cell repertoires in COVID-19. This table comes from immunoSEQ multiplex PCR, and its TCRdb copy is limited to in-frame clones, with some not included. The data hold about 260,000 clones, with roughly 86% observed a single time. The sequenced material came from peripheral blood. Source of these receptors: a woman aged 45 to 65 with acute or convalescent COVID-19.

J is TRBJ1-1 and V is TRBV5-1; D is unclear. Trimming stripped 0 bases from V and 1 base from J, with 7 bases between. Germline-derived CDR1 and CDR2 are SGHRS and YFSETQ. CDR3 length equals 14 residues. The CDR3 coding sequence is TGCGCCAGCAGCTTGGTGGAGCGGAACACTGAAGCTTTCTTT. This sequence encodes CASSLVERNTEAFF.

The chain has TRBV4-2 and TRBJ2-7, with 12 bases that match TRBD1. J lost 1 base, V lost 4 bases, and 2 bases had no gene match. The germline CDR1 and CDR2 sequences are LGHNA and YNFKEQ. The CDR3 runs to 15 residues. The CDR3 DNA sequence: TGTGCCAGCAGCCGGGACAGGGGGCAGTCCTACGAGCAGTACTTC. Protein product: CASSRDRGQSYEQYF.

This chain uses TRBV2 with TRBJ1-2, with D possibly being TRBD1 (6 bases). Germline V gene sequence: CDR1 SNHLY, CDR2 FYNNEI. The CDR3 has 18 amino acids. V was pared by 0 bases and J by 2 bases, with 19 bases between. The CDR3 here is CASSEALLRSDRNYGYTF. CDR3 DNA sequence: TGTGCCAGCAGTGAAGCGCTTCTACGCTCGGACAGAAACTATGGCTACACCTTC.

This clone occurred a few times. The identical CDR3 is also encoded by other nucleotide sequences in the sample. CDR3 DNA: TGTGCCACCAGTGATCCCGGACAGGGTAAAAATGAGCAGTTCTTC. As protein: CATSDPGQGKNEQFF. The chain links TRBV24-1 to TRBJ2-1; TRBD1 agrees at 8 bases. Trimming removed 3 bases from V and 7 bases from J; junction bases left unmatched: 7. Germline loops: CDR1 KGHDR, CDR2 SFDVKD. The CDR3 covers 15 residues.

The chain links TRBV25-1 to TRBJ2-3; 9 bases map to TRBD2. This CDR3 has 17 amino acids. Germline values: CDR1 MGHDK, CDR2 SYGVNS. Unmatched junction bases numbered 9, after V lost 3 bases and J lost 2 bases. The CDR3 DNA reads TGTGCCAGCAGTGACCGAAGGGCTAGCGGGGCCACAGATACGCAGTATTTT. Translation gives CASSDRRASGATDTQYF.

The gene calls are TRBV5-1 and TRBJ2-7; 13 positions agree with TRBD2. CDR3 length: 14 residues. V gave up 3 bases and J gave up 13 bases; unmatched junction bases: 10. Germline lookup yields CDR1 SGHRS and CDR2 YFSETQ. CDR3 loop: CASSSPRTSGRYYF. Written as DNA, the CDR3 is TGCGCCAGCAGCTCCCCGCGGACTAGCGGGAGATATTACTTC.

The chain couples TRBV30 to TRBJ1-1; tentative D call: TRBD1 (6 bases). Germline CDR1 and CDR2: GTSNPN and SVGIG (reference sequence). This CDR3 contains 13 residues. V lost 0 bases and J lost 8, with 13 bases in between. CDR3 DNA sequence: TGTGCCTGGAGTGTATACGGCACAGGGGAAGCTTTCTTT. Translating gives CAWSVYGTGEAFF.

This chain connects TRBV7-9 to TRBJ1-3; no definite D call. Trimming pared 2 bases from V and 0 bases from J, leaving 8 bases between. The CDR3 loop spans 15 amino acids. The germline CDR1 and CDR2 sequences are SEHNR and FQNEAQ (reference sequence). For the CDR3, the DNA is TGTGCCAGCAGCTTATTCGTAGTCTCTGGAAACACCATATATTTT. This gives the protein CASSLFVVSGNTIYF.

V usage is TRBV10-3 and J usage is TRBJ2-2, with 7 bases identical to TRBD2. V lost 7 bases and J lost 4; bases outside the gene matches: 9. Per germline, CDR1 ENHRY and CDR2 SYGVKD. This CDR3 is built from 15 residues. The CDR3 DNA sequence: TGTGCCATCACCCCAAGCGGGATCGGCACCGGGGAGCTGTTTTTT. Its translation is CAITPSGIGTGELFF.

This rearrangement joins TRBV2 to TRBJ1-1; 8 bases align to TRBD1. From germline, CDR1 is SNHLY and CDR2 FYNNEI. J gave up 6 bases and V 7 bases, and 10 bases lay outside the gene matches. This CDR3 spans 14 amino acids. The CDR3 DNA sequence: TGTGCCAGCATCTCTCGGACAGGGCTGGCTGAAGCTTTCTTT. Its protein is CASISRTGLAEAFF.

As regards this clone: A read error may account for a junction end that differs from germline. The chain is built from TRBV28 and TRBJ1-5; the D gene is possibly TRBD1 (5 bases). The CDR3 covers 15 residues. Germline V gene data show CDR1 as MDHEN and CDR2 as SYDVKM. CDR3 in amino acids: CTSSAQERDDGPQHF. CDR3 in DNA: TGTACCAGCAGCGCCCAGGAGCGGGACGATGGGCCCCAGCATTTT. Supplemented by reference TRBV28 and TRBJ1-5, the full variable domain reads DVKVTQSSRYLVKRTGEKVFLECVQDMDHENMFWYRQDPGLGLRLIYFSYDVKMKEKGDIPEGYSVSREKKERFSLILESASTNQTSMYLCTSSAQERDDGPQHFGDGTRLSIL.

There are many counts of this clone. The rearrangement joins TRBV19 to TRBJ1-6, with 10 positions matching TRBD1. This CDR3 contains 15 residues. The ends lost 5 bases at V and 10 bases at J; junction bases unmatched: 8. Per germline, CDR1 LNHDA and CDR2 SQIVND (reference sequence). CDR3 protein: CASSDRGPRYSPLHF. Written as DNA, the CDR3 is TGTGCCAGTAGTGACAGGGGGCCACGATACTCACCCCTCCACTTT.

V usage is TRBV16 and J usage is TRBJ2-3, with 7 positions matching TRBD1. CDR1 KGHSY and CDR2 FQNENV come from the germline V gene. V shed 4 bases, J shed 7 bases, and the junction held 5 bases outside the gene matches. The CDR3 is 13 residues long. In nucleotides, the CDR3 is TGTGCCAGCAGCCGGGACAGTGGGAATACGCAGTATTTT. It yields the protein CASSRDSGNTQYF.

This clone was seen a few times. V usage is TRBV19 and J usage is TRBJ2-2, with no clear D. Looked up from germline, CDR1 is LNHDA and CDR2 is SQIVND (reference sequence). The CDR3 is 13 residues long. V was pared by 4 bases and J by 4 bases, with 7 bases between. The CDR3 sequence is CASSTTSTGELFF. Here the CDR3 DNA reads TGTGCCAGTAGTACGACTTCCACCGGGGAGCTGTTTTTT.

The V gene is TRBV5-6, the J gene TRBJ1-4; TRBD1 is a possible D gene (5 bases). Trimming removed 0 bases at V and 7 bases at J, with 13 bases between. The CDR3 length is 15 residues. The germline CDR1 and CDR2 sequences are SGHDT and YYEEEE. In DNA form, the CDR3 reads TGTGCCAGCAGCTTGGAGGCAGGGAGGGGTGAAAAACTGTTTTTT. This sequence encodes CASSLEAGRGEKLFF. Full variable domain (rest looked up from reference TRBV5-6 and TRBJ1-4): DAGVTQSPTHLIKTRGQQVTLRCSPKSGHDTVSWYQQALGQGPQFIFQYYEEEERQRGNFPDRFSGHQFPNYSSELNVNALLLGDSALYLCASSLEAGRGEKLFFGSGTQLSVL.

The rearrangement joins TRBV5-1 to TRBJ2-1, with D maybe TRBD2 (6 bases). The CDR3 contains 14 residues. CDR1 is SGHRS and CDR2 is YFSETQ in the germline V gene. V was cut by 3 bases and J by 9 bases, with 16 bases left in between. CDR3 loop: CASSSQYTSSEQFF. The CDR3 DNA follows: TGCGCCAGCAGCTCCCAATACACTAGCTCTGAGCAGTTCTTC.

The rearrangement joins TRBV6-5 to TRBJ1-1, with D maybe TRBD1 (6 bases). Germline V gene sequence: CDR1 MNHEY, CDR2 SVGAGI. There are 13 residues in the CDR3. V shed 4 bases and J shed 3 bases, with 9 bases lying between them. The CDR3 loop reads CASSSEGDTEAFF. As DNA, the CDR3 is TGTGCCAGCAGTTCTGAGGGGGACACTGAAGCTTTCTTT.

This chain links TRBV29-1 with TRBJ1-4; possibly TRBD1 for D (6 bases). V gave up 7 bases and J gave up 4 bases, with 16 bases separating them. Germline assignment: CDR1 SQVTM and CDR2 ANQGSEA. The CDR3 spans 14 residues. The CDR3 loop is CSAEEEGDNEKLFF. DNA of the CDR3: TGCAGCGCAGAGGAAGAGGGGGATAATGAAAAACTGTTTTTT. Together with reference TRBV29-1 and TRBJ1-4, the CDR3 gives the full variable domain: SAVISQKPSRDICQRGTSLTIQCQVDSQVTMMFWYRQQPGQSLTLIATANQGSEATYESGFVIDKFPISRPNLTFSTLTVSNMSPEDSSIYLCSAEEEGDNEKLFFGSGTQLSVL.

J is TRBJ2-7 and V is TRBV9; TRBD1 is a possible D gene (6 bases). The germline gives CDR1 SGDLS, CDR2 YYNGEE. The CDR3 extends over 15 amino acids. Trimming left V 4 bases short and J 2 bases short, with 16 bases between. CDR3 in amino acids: CASSPRGKATYEQYF. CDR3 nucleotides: TGTGCCAGCAGCCCCAGGGGCAAGGCCACCTACGAGCAGTACTTC. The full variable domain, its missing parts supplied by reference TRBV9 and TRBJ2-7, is DSGVTQTPKHLITATGQRVTLRCSPRSGDLSVYWYQQSLDQGLQFLIQYYNGEERAKGNILERFSAQQFPDLHSELNLSSLELGDSALYFCASSPRGKATYEQYFGPGTRLTVT.

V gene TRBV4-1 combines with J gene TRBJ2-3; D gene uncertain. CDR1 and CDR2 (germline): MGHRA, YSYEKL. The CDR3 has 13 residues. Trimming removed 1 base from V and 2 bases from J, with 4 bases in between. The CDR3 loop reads CASSQVITDTQYF. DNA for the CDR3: TGCGCCAGCAGCCAAGTAATCACAGATACGCAGTATTTT.

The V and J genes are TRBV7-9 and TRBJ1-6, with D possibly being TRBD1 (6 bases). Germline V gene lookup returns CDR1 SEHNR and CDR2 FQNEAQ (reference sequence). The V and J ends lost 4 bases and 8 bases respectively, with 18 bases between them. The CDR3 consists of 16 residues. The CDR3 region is CASSSGHLGSDSPLHF. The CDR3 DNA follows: TGTGCCAGCAGCTCGGGACATCTTGGAAGTGATTCACCCCTCCACTTT.

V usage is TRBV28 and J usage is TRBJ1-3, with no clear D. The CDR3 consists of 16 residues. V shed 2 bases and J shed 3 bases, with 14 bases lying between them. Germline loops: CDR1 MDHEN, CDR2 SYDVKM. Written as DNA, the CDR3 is TGTGCCAGCAGTTTAAATTACCTGAGACTTGGAAACACCATATATTTT. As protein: CASSLNYLRLGNTIYF.

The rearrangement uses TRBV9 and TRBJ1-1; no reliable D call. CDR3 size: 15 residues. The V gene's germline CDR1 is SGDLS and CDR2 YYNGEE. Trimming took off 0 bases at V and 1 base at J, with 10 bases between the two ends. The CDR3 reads CASSVEPQENTEAFF. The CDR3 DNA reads TGTGCCAGCAGCGTAGAGCCCCAAGAGAACACTGAAGCTTTCTTT.

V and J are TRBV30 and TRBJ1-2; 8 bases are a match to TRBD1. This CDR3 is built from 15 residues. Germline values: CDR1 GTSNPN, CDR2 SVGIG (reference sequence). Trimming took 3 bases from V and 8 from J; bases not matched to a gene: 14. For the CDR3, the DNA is TGTGCCTGGAGGAGACGGGACAGGAGGGGAGAAGGCTACACCTTC. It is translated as CAWRRRDRRGEGYTF.

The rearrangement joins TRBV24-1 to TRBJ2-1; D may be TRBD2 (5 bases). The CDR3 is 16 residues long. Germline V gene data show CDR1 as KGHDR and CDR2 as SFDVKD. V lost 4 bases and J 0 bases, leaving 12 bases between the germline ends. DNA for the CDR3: TGTGCCACCAGTGACAATAGCGTGAGCTCCTACAATGAGCAGTTCTTC. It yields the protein CATSDNSVSSYNEQFF.

DNA of the CDR3: TGTGCCAGCATTAAGCTTAGGACAGGGGCTGGAAACACCATATATTTT. Translation gives CASIKLRTGAGNTIYF. V is TRBV2 and J is TRBJ1-3; 9 bases align to TRBD1. Germline-derived CDR1 and CDR2 are SNHLY and FYNNEI. The ends lost 7 bases at V and 2 bases at J; junction bases unmatched: 9. This CDR3 contains 16 residues.